This passage covers 20 T cell receptor beta chains from one sample sequenced in a study of spatial heterogeneity in lung cancer. MiXCR, applied by TCRdb to the 5' RACE reads, yields one record per CDR3 protein. The repertoire includes some 10,000 distinct CDR3 sequences, around 9.3% of them detected once, and roughly a quarter sits in the top ten. Time point in this sample: sample taken at primary tumor resection. In each case, whole RNA from tumor, nontumor lung or frozen PBMC was sequenced unsorted. The sequences come from PBMCs, collected at surgery. All receptors derive from a male donor with early-stage non-small cell lung cancer.

This clonotype was counted at least ten times. This chain joins TRBV7-9 and TRBJ2-4; 7 positions agree with TRBD1. V shed 5 bases, J shed 4 bases, and the junction held 14 bases outside the gene matches. The CDR3 has 17 residues. Germline loops: CDR1 SEHNR, CDR2 FQNEAQ (reference sequence). The CDR3 here is CASSTVRGGTAKNIQYF. The CDR3 bases are TGTGCCAGCAGCACCGTTCGCGGTGGGACAGCTAAAAACATTCAGTACTTC.

This clonotype was found many times. The rearrangement joins TRBV7-6 to TRBJ2-5; a weak D match, TRBD1 (5 bases). Germline CDR1 is SGHVS and CDR2 is FNYEAQ. Trimming pared 1 base from V and 3 bases from J, leaving 9 bases between. This CDR3 contains 14 residues. The CDR3 DNA reads as TGTGCCAGCAGCTTAGACGACAGAAAAGAGACCCAGTACTTC. This sequence encodes CASSLDDRKETQYF.

This clonotype was picked up many times. The chain carries TRBV3-1 and TRBJ2-7; tentative D call: TRBD2 (5 bases). The CDR3 loop spans 15 amino acids. The V gene lost 0 bases and the J gene lost 2 bases, with 11 bases spanning the gap. CDR1 LGHDT and CDR2 YNNKEL come from the germline V gene (reference sequence). The CDR3 region has the DNA TGTGCCAGCAGCCAAGATTTGGCGGGCCCCTACGAGCAGTACTTC. Residues: CASSQDLAGPYEQYF.

This clonotype showed up many times. V gene TRBV9 combines with J gene TRBJ1-4; TRBD1 matches 8 bases. The CDR3 runs 15 residues. CDR1 and CDR2 (germline): SGDLS, YYNGEE. Trimming at V came to 0 bases and at J to 5 bases, leaving 3 bases not matched to a gene. The CDR3 nucleotides are TGTGCCAGCAGCGTAGCTTGGACAGGGAATGAAAAACTGTTTTTT. Protein sequence: CASSVAWTGNEKLFF.

This clonotype was observed at least ten times. The chain has TRBV7-2 and TRBJ2-1; weak D call: TRBD1 (5 bases). The V end was cut by 5 bases, the J end by 6 bases, with 14 bases between. The V gene's germline CDR1 is SGHTA and CDR2 FQGNSA. The CDR3 is 14 residues long. CDR3: CASSIRVSGNEQFF. In DNA, the CDR3 is TGTGCCAGCAGCATCAGGGTATCGGGCAATGAGCAGTTCTTC.

This clonotype was picked up many times. The chain uses TRBV29-1 and TRBJ2-7, with a weak D call TRBD1 (6 bases). The CDR3 is 15 amino acids. CDR1 and CDR2 (germline): SQVTM, ANQGSEA. V lost 3 bases, J lost 5 bases, and 20 bases lay in between. CDR3 sequence reads: CSVEGGRGRLDEQYF. The CDR3 DNA reads TGCAGCGTTGAGGGCGGCAGGGGCCGTTTGGACGAGCAGTACTTC.

Sample share makes this clonotype medium-sized. The rearrangement uses TRBV2 and TRBJ2-7; TRBD1 is a possible D gene (5 bases). The V gene's germline CDR1 is SNHLY and CDR2 FYNNEI. This CDR3 is built from 12 residues. V was clipped by 7 bases and J by 6 bases, with 13 bases between them. This chain's CDR3 is CASKGLQSEQYF. CDR3 sequence (DNA): TGTGCCAGCAAGGGGCTGCAGAGCGAGCAGTACTTC.

This clonotype counts as medium-sized. This chain connects TRBV7-2 to TRBJ2-1, with 11 bases lining up with TRBD1. The CDR3 is 16 amino acids. CDR1 and CDR2 from the germline V gene are SGHTA and FQGNSA. Germline trimming cut 5 bases from V and 5 bases from J; bases unmatched to any gene: 8. CDR3 in amino acids: CASSQRPGQGDNEQFF. DNA of the CDR3: TGTGCCAGCAGCCAAAGACCGGGACAGGGGGACAATGAGCAGTTCTTC.

This clonotype was counted at least ten times. V is TRBV20-1 and J is TRBJ2-7, with D tentatively TRBD2 (6 bases). The CDR3 totals 18 residues. V was clipped by 0 bases and J by 3 bases, with 24 bases between them. The germline V gene encodes CDR1 DFQATT and CDR2 SNEGSKA (reference sequence). CDR3 bases: TGCAGTGCTAGAGATTGGGCAGGGTATGTCGGGGGAGGCTACGAGCAGTACTTC. Residues: CSARDWAGYVGGGYEQYF.

This clonotype has a count of ten or more. The rearrangement joins TRBV27 to TRBJ2-7, with 8 bases matching TRBD1. This CDR3 region has 15 residues. V shed 6 bases and J 1 base; nucleotides not matched to a gene: 8. Germline CDR1 and CDR2: MNHEY and SMNVEV (reference sequence). CDR3 region: CASSGQGLRSYEQYF. The DNA of the CDR3 is TGTGCCAGCAGCGGACAGGGTCTACGGTCCTACGAGCAGTACTTC.

This clonotype was picked up many times. This chain connects TRBV29-1 to TRBJ2-1, with 10 bases that match TRBD2. CDR3 length equals 14 residues. Germline values: CDR1 SQVTM, CDR2 ANQGSEA. V trimming: 3 bases; J trimming: 4 bases; junction bases outside the gene matches: 3. The CDR3 sequence is CSVEERGGYNEQFF. The CDR3 DNA is TGCAGCGTTGAGGAGCGGGGGGGTTACAATGAGCAGTTCTTC.

In this sample, this clonotype turned up a few times. The chain combines TRBV20-1 with TRBJ2-4, with 8 positions matching TRBD2. The CDR3 covers 15 residues. The V gene end was trimmed by 5 bases and the J gene end by 0 bases; junction bases not matched to a gene: 6. The V gene's germline CDR1 is DFQATT and CDR2 SNEGSKA (reference sequence). The CDR3 region has the DNA TGCAGTGCTCCTCGGGGGGGCTCAGCCAAAAACATTCAGTACTTC. It codes for CSAPRGGSAKNIQYF.

This clonotype was picked up many times. The rearrangement joins TRBV7-2 to TRBJ2-2; D is unresolved. V was cut by 3 bases and J by 5 bases, with 13 bases left in between. The CDR3 has 15 residues. The germline gives CDR1 SGHTA, CDR2 FQGNSA. The CDR3 spells CASSLAGTSTGELFF. CDR3 DNA: TGTGCCAGCAGCTTGGCCGGAACCTCAACCGGGGAGCTGTTTTTT.

A few counts support this clonotype. The rearrangement uses TRBV12-3 or TRBV12-4 and TRBJ2-7; 11 bases are shared with TRBD1. V lost 6 bases to trimming and J lost 3 bases; unmatched junction nucleotides: 7. The CDR3 is made up of 15 amino acids. CDR3 nucleotides: TGTGCCAGCAGACGGGACAGGGGGTTTTTCTACGAGCAGTACTTC. This encodes CASRRDRGFFYEQYF.

The table lists this clonotype with many counts. The J gene is TRBJ2-1, the V gene TRBV4-1, with TRBD2 matching over 11 bases. This CDR3 is 20 amino acids long. Germline CDR1 and CDR2: MGHRA and YSYEKL. The junction had 15 bases not matched to a gene; V was cut back by 3 bases and J by 2 bases. The CDR3 sequence is CASSHPGLAGGANPYNEQFF. The CDR3 DNA reads TGCGCCAGCAGCCACCCTGGTTTAGCGGGGGGGGCGAACCCCTACAATGAGCAGTTCTTC.

This clonotype was picked up many times. The chain is built from TRBV18 and TRBJ2-7, with TRBD1 matching 8 bases. There are 15 residues in the CDR3. Germline V gives CDR1 KGHSH, CDR2 LQKENI. With V trimmed by 4 bases and J by 1 base, 6 bases remained unmatched. The CDR3 loop reads CASSRTGTFSYEQYF. The CDR3 DNA is TGTGCCAGCTCACGGACAGGGACCTTTTCCTACGAGCAGTACTTC.

The table lists this clonotype with many counts. The CDR3 DNA reads as TGTGCCAGCAGCCCCCAGGGGGGCCCCTACGAGCAGTACTTC. Amino acid sequence: CASSPQGGPYEQYF. The rearrangement links TRBV28 to TRBJ2-7; tentative D call: TRBD1 (7 bases). This CDR3 spans 14 amino acids. Per germline, CDR1 MDHEN and CDR2 SYDVKM. V was clipped by 6 bases and J by 2 bases, with 14 bases between them.

Relative to its sample, this clonotype is medium-sized. The chain couples TRBV6-6 to TRBJ2-5; TRBD2 agrees at 9 bases. V was clipped by 0 bases and J by 5 bases; unmatched bases: 7. This CDR3 has 16 amino acids. CDR1 and CDR2 from the germline V gene are MNHNY and SVGAGI (reference sequence). CDR3 sequence: CASSYSPSGEGETQYF. The CDR3 region has the DNA TGTGCCAGCAGTTACTCGCCTAGCGGGGAGGGGGAGACCCAGTACTTC.

The V call is TRBV20-1, the J call TRBJ2-3; TRBD2 matches 10 bases. The CDR3 spans 13 residues. In germline, CDR1 is DFQATT, CDR2 SNEGSKA (reference sequence). With 3 bases clipped from V and 8 bases from J, the junction kept 5 bases outside the gene matches. DNA for the CDR3: TGCAGTGCTAGGGTAGCGGGGGGCCCTACGCAGTATTTT. Encoded protein: CSARVAGGPTQYF.

This clonotype was seen ten or more times. CDR3 in DNA: TGTGCCAGCAGCCCCAGACTAGCCGGGGAGCTGTTTTTT. Protein sequence: CASSPRLAGELFF. This rearrangement joins TRBV5-4 to TRBJ2-2; TRBD2 is a possible D gene (6 bases). The germline V and J ends were trimmed by 4 bases and 6 bases, with 10 bases remaining between them. The CDR3 length is 13 residues. The germline V gene has CDR1 SGHNT and CDR2 YYREEE (reference sequence). Filled out from reference TRBV5-4 and TRBJ2-2, the complete variable domain reads ETGVTQSPTHLIKTRGQQVTLRCSSQSGHNTVSWYQQALGQGPQFIFQYYREEENGRGNFPPRFSGLQFPNYSSELNVNALELDDSALYLCASSPRLAGELFFGEGSRLTVL.